This TCR beta chain was identified in a study of CD8+CD57+ T cells in acquired aplastic anemia. Sequenced patients had shown CD8+CD57+ cell expansion by flow cytometry. The V end lost 6 bases, the J end lost 8 bases, and 14 bases lay between the germline ends. This CDR3 comprises 13 residues. The germline V gene has CDR1 SGHNT and CDR2 YENEEA. Investigators profiled TCR beta VDJ and CDR3 from genomic DNA template. TCRdb processed the reads anew with MiXCR; each CDR3 protein has one entry. The table shows fewer than 300,000 distinct CDR3 sequences, with 82% occurring only once. This TCR derives from a human donor with aplastic anemia. V gene TRBV11-3 combines with J gene TRBJ2-1; D unclear. The specimen was sorted CD4+, CD8+, or CD8+CD57+ T cells (not recorded which) from PBMCs. CDR3 amino acids: CASSDDGVDEQFF. The CDR3 nucleotides are TGTGCCAGCAGTGATGATGGGGTCGATGAGCAGTTCTTC.